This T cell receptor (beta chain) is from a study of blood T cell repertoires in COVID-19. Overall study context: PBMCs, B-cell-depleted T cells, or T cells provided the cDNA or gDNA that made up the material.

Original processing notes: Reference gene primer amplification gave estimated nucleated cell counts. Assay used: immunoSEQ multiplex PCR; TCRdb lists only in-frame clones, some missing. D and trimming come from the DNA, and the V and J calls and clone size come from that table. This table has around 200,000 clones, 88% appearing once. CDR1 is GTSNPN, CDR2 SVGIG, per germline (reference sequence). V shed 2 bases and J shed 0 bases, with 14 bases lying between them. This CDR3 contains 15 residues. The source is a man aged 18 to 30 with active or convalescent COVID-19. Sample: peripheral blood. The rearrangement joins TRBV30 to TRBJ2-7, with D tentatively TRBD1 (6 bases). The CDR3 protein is CAWSLGDTSSYEQYF. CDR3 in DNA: TGTGCCTGGAGTCTTGGGGACACCAGCTCCTACGAGCAGTACTTC.